This T cell receptor (beta chain) was profiled in a study of T cells in Graves' hyperthyroidism and ophthalmopathy. The CDR3 loop spans 16 amino acids. CDR1 is MNHEY, CDR2 SMNVEV, per germline (reference sequence). With 5 bases clipped from V and 3 bases from J, the junction kept 8 bases outside the gene matches. Amplified TCR beta CDR3 regions came from RNA transcripts. Initially, a first-round RT-PCR of the TCR CDR3 employed the HTBI primer set. TCRdb analysed the multiplex PCR reads with MiXCR anew, one entry per CDR3 protein. This sample carries around 690,000 distinct CDR3 sequences, 15% to 20% of them seen once, and the ten largest clones take around 16%. This clonotype came up a few times.

This sequence joins TRBV27 and TRBJ2-7; 12 bases match TRBD2. This clonotype originated in a middle-aged man with Graves' hyperthyroidism. Sequenced sample: blood. The CDR3 region is CASSPGLAGLFYEQYF. The CDR3, as DNA: TGTGCCAGCAGTCCAGGACTAGCGGGACTATTCTACGAGCAGTACTTC.